Below are 23 T cell receptor beta chains sequenced from a single sample in a study of blood T cells in healthy people across ages. PCR was performed a second time for about 7 to 12 cycles using a sample-barcoded 5' primer and a J-beta primer mix. TCRdb analysed the 5' RACE reads with MiXCR anew, one entry per CDR3 protein. The sample has more than 650,000 distinct CDR3 sequences, 22% seen once. Sequencing was done on a sample of blood. The receptors were sampled from a man between 65 and 85 years old in good health.

V and J are TRBV7-9 and TRBJ1-4, with D possibly matching TRBD1 (5 bases). CDR1 SEHNR and CDR2 FQNEAQ come from the germline V gene (reference sequence). The CDR3 is 15 amino acids. V dropped 5 bases and J dropped 2 bases, with 12 bases sitting between them. The CDR3 here is CASSPAGVTNEKLFF. The CDR3 DNA is TGTGCCAGCAGCCCCGCGGGGGTGACTAATGAAAAACTGTTTTTT.

The chain links TRBV20-1 to TRBJ1-2; the D is unclear. The V gene's germline CDR1 is DFQATT and CDR2 SNEGSKA (reference sequence). This CDR3 is built from 11 residues. V was cut by 8 bases and J by 7 bases, with 14 bases left in between. The CDR3 bases are TGCAGTCCTCGGGGTGGAGGTGGCTACACCTTC. Amino acid sequence: CSPRGGGGYTF.

This clonotype was seen more than once but under ten times. The V gene is TRBV6-5, the J gene TRBJ2-5; 8 bases fit TRBD2. The DNA matches TRBJ2-1 better at its end, which makes the J call doubtful. The CDR3 is made up of 13 amino acids. Per germline, CDR1 MNHEY and CDR2 SVGAGI. The CDR3 loop reads CASRRAGVNEQFF. The DNA of the CDR3 is TGTGCCAGCAGACGAGCGGGAGTTAATGAGCAGTTCTTC.

V gene TRBV28 combines with J gene TRBJ2-3, with a weak D call TRBD2 (7 bases). From germline, CDR1 is MDHEN and CDR2 SYDVKM. The CDR3 runs 15 residues. V lost 8 bases to trimming and J lost 0 bases, with 15 bases between them. CDR3: CASYSWGGSTDTQYF. CDR3 nucleotide sequence: TGTGCCAGCTACTCTTGGGGGGGCAGCACAGATACGCAGTATTTT.

The chain carries TRBV5-5 and TRBJ1-1, with 11 bases matching TRBD1. Trimming cost V 2 bases and J 2 bases; bases outside gene matches: 2. The CDR3 length is 15 residues. CDR1 is SGHKS, CDR2 YYEKEE, per germline (reference sequence). The CDR3 spells CASSFWTGGNTEAFF. The CDR3 region has the DNA TGTGCCAGCAGCTTCTGGACAGGGGGCAACACTGAAGCTTTCTTT.

The gene calls are TRBV7-6 and TRBJ2-7, with TRBD2 identical over 9 bases. Germline loops: CDR1 SGHVS, CDR2 FNYEAQ. V lost 1 base, J lost 3 bases, and 4 bases stayed unmatched. This CDR3 has 15 amino acids. CDR3 amino acids: CASSLVAGGYYEQYV. The CDR3 DNA sequence: TGTGCCAGCAGCTTAGTTGCGGGAGGGTACTACGAGCAGTACGTC.

In its sample, this clonotype was seen a few times. This chain uses TRBV7-9 with TRBJ1-6; D unclear. CDR1 SEHNR and CDR2 FQNEAQ come from the germline V gene (reference sequence). Between the trimmed V and J ends, which lost 1 base and 6 bases, there was a span of 13 bases. The CDR3 sequence is 16 residues long. CDR3 nucleotide sequence: TGTGCCAGCAGCTTAGTTCTCGGCAGGAGTAATTCACCCCTCCACTTT. This codes for CASSLVLGRSNSPLHF.

This clonotype has a handful of counts. This rearrangement joins TRBV14 to TRBJ1-1, with D perhaps TRBD1 (6 bases). This CDR3 has 16 residues. Germline-derived CDR1 and CDR2 are SGHDN and FVKESK. Trimming shortened V by 3 bases and J by 0 bases, and 14 bases separated the two germline ends. CDR3 nucleotides: TGTGCCAGCAGCCACCTACAGGGCACGGTGAACACTGAAGCTTTCTTT. Protein: CASSHLQGTVNTEAFF. The full variable domain, completed using reference TRBV14 and TRBJ1-1, is EAGVTQFPSHSVIEKGQTVTLRCDPISGHDNLYWYRRVMGKEIKFLLHFVKESKQDESGMPNNRFLAERTGGTYSTLKVQPAELEDSGVYFCASSHLQGTVNTEAFFGQGTRLTVV.

This clonotype was seen a handful of times. The chain has TRBV12-3 or TRBV12-4 and TRBJ1-2; D not resolved. V lost 3 bases and J lost 3, with 14 bases in between. The CDR3 runs 15 residues. In DNA form, the CDR3 reads TGTGCCAGCAGTTTGAGATCAGAAGGGCACTATGGCTACACCTTC. Translation gives CASSLRSEGHYGYTF.

The table lists this clonotype with many counts. The rearrangement links TRBV12-3 or TRBV12-4 to TRBJ2-1, with unresolved D. The V end lost 7 bases, the J end lost 5 bases, and 12 bases lay between the germline ends. The CDR3 is 13 residues long. The CDR3 spells CASTLVKHNEQFF. The CDR3 region has the DNA TGTGCCAGCACCCTTGTCAAACACAATGAGCAGTTCTTC.

Only a few counts were recorded for this clonotype. V gene TRBV5-1 combines with J gene TRBJ2-5, with 7 bases aligning to TRBD2. The CDR3 length is 15 residues. Germline V CDR1 and CDR2: SGHRS, YFSETQ. V lost 0 bases to trimming and J lost 2 bases; unmatched junction nucleotides: 4. Here the CDR3 DNA reads TGCGCCAGCAGCTTGGTACTAGCGAGTCAAGAGACCCAGTACTTC. Protein product: CASSLVLASQETQYF.

This clonotype was found once. The chain has TRBV6-5 and TRBJ1-2, with D perhaps matching TRBD1 (5 bases). The germline CDR1 and CDR2 sequences are MNHEY and SVGAGI. The ends were cut back, 2 bases at V and 7 bases at J, with 17 bases in the middle. The CDR3 runs to 15 residues. The CDR3 DNA reads as TGTGCCAGCAGTTACAAGGTTAACAGGCGGTCTGGCTACACCTTC. This sequence encodes CASSYKVNRRSGYTF.

CDR3 nucleotides: TGTGCCAGCAGCTTAGCAAAGCTAGTTCATGAGCAGTTCTTC. Encoded protein: CASSLAKLVHEQFF. V usage is TRBV7-8 and J usage is TRBJ2-1; D gene ambiguous. Trimming cost V 0 bases and J 8 bases, with 11 bases left between them. The CDR3 spans 14 residues. The germline gives CDR1 SGHVS, CDR2 FQNEAQ. Together with reference TRBV7-8 and TRBJ2-1, the CDR3 gives the full variable domain: GAGVSQSPRYKVAKRGQDVALRCDPISGHVSLFWYQQALGQGPEFLTYFQNEAQLDKSGLPSDRFFAERPEGSVSTLKIQRTQQEDSAVYLCASSLAKLVHEQFFGPGTRLTVL.

The chain joins TRBV5-1 to TRBJ2-4; D not certain. This CDR3 is 14 amino acids long. Per germline, CDR1 SGHRS and CDR2 YFSETQ. V dropped 0 bases and J dropped 4 bases, with 8 bases sitting between them. CDR3 region: CASSLEYSKNIQYF. The CDR3 DNA is TGCGCCAGCAGCTTGGAGTACAGTAAAAACATTCAGTACTTC.

This clonotype appeared a few times. The chain employs TRBV27 and TRBJ2-7; 7 bases map to TRBD2. This CDR3 is built from 12 residues. Losses at the gene ends were 3 bases for V and 7 bases for J; bases not matched to a gene: 3. The germline CDR1 and CDR2 sequences are MNHEY and SMNVEV (reference sequence). Here the CDR3 reads CASSFWGGEQYF. CDR3 sequence (DNA): TGTGCCAGCAGTTTCTGGGGGGGGGAGCAGTACTTC.

This clonotype was counted ten times or more. The chain links TRBV7-2 to TRBJ1-2; no reliable D call. CDR1 SGHTA and CDR2 FQGNSA come from the germline V gene. The CDR3 consists of 13 residues. Trimming took 1 base from V and 0 from J, leaving 3 bases between them. In nucleotides, the CDR3 is TGTGCCAGCAGCTTAGATACTAACTATGGCTACACCTTC. This gives the protein CASSLDTNYGYTF.

The chain links TRBV4-3 to TRBJ2-4; D is uncertain. The CDR3 runs to 14 residues. V dropped 0 bases and J dropped 0 bases, with 3 bases sitting between them. Germline V gives CDR1 LGHNA, CDR2 YSLEER. The DNA of the CDR3 is TGCGCCAGCAGCCAAGAGATAGCCAAAAACATTCAGTACTTC. It is translated as CASSQEIAKNIQYF.

This clonotype was seen a handful of times. V usage is TRBV7-2 and J usage is TRBJ2-1, with TRBD2 matching over 8 bases. With V trimmed by 5 bases and J by 4 bases, 13 bases remained unmatched. CDR1 is SGHTA, CDR2 FQGNSA, per germline. The CDR3 extends over 17 amino acids. For the CDR3, the DNA is TGTGCCAGCAGCAGAGATAGCGGGAAAGAAATGTACAATGAGCAGTTCTTC. Its protein product is CASSRDSGKEMYNEQFF.

This clonotype occurred many times. V gene TRBV24-1 combines with J gene TRBJ2-7; 11 bases are shared with TRBD1. V was pared by 7 bases and J by 3 bases, with 7 bases of the junction left unmatched. The CDR3 is 15 residues long. Germline loops: CDR1 KGHDR, CDR2 SFDVKD. The DNA of the CDR3 is TGTGCCACCAGGCCGGGACAGGGGGAGGACTACGAGCAGTACGTC. Translated: CATRPGQGEDYEQYV.

This clonotype turned up a few times. The V and J genes are TRBV20-1 and TRBJ2-1, with D unresolved. The germline gives CDR1 DFQATT, CDR2 SNEGSKA (reference sequence). The V end lost 5 bases, the J end lost 2 bases, and 10 bases lay between the germline ends. The CDR3 sequence is 13 residues long. The CDR3 protein is CSAQKGTYNEQFF. The CDR3 DNA sequence: TGCAGTGCTCAGAAGGGCACCTACAATGAGCAGTTCTTC.

The rearrangement uses TRBV7-8 and TRBJ2-7; D assignment may be TRBD1 or TRBD2 (5 bases each). Near its end, the DNA agrees better with TRBJ2-5, so the J call may be wrong. Germline lookup yields CDR1 SGHVS and CDR2 FQNEAQ. This CDR3 contains 19 residues. Here the CDR3 DNA reads TGTGCCAGCAGCAGTAGTTTGACCCGGGCGAGGGGCACACAAGAGACCCAGTACTTC. Its protein is CASSSSLTRARGTQETQYF.

This rearrangement joins TRBV3-1 to TRBJ2-3, with no clear D. Germline V gives CDR1 LGHDT, CDR2 YNNKEL (reference sequence). The V end lost 5 bases, the J end lost 4 bases, and 19 bases lay between the germline ends. This CDR3 has 16 residues. The CDR3 loop reads CASSNPNGAQSDTQYF. The CDR3 DNA sequence: TGTGCCAGCAGCAACCCGAACGGAGCCCAGTCAGATACGCAGTATTTT.

V and J are TRBV9 and TRBJ2-3, with 9 nucleotides matching TRBD2. Germline trimming cut 2 bases from V and 4 bases from J; bases unmatched to any gene: 11. This CDR3 spans 17 amino acids. Germline V gene lookup returns CDR1 SGDLS and CDR2 YYNGEE. CDR3: CASSVTGAGGPADTQYF. DNA of the CDR3: TGTGCCAGCAGCGTGACTGGAGCGGGAGGACCGGCAGATACGCAGTATTTT. The full variable domain, completed using reference TRBV9 and TRBJ2-3, is DSGVTQTPKHLITATGQRVTLRCSPRSGDLSVYWYQQSLDQGLQFLIQYYNGEERAKGNILERFSAQQFPDLHSELNLSSLELGDSALYFCASSVTGAGGPADTQYFGPGTRLTVL.